This TCR beta chain was recovered during a study of regulatory T cells in long-lasting Graves disease (dated by TCRdb to the early 2020s). Some background on the complete study: Antithyroid drugs had been taken for less than 3 months by newly diagnosed Graves' disease patients. The study took place in China and was registered as a clinical trial. A total of roughly 35 samples underwent TCR sequencing: about 13 from persistent and about 20 from newly diagnosed Graves' disease patients. This study used TCR sequencing and RNA sequencing of peripheral blood to compare persistent Graves' disease patients against newly diagnosed Graves' disease patients.

The meaning of the sample's time point label: newly diagnosed GD, antithyroid drugs for less than 3 months. For both TCR sequencing and RNA sequencing, RNA was extracted from PBMCs in TRIzol. The diagnosis of Graves' disease followed American Thyroid Association guidelines. Recruitment of patients was carried out at an endocrinology department in Xi'an, China. Each patient gave about 10 milliliters of peripheral blood, collected in an EDTA anticoagulant tube. Ficoll Paque Plus density gradient separation was used to isolate PBMCs, and no further T cell sorting was done. RNA quality was checked with an Agilent 2100 Bioanalyzer and agarose gel, and concentration with a NanoDrop 2000. This clonotype was counted between two and nine times. Its cognate antigen has yet to be identified. No much larger clone is present one base from it, and per-base qualities are unavailable. Study-wide findings and limitations: Patients with persistent disease shared more public clonotypes (about 2,500) than newly diagnosed patients did (more than 900). The small sample size was acknowledged by the authors as a limitation that may reduce accuracy. Only the TCR beta chain was sequenced and analyzed. Compared with newly diagnosed patients, persistent Graves' disease patients had lower TCR Shannon entropy and fewer highly expanded clones, which suggests clonal expansion. TRBV28, TRBJ1-2 and TRBJ2-5 were preferentially used in persistent disease, while TRBV20-1 and TRBJ2-1 were favored in newly diagnosed disease. The study examined only peripheral blood because the primary lesion, thyroid tissue, could not be accessed.

The library was made by multiplex PCR. The sequencer listed for this sample is Illumina HiSeq 4000. CDR3 regions were amplified by Arm-PCR with iRepertoire HTBI primers to construct TCR beta libraries. Before sequencing, the PCR products underwent gel purification. The original pipeline was this. Gene usage analysis of CDR3 amino acid clonotypes relied on the approximately 60 TRBV and about 15 TRBJ segments identified across samples. COPE and FqMerger were used to merge filtered high-quality paired reads into contigs. BLAST was used to align contigs to IMGT TRBV, TRBD and TRBJ reference genes, with CDR3 defined following IMGT. Clonotypes above 0.1% frequency were classified as highly expanded clones. Repertoire diversity was measured by Shannon entropy, and V-J evenness by the Gini coefficient. A clonotype found in more than one individual was treated as public. Clones were called with MiXCR by TCRdb after fastp trimmed the public reads at Q25, and only in-frame beta chains were retained. One record per CDR3 amino acid sequence lists the most common genes and DNA. The authors' filters were not applied to this entry. Within this sample are roughly 510,000 distinct CDR3 sequences, with 16% of them counted one time only. Of the sample, about 12% is held by the ten largest clones.

The germline V gene encodes CDR1 SGHKS and CDR2 YYEKEE (reference sequence). V drops 1 base and J drops 2 bases, leaving 13 bases in between. The CDR3 runs 16 residues from the cysteine to the phenylalanine. CDR3 DNA only is kept here, 48 bases in frame from base 1. These data are also associated with another study on T cells in Graves' hyperthyroidism and ophthalmopathy. The second paper further reports: Stable Graves' hyperthyroidism was defined as the absence of progression to ophthalmopathy over 18 months of follow-up. Hyperthyroidism patients were newly diagnosed, with disease duration under 2 months, and aged 18 to 65 years. Any patient with an uncontrolled infection, another autoimmune disease, pregnancy or lactation was excluded. Diagnoses relied on clinical symptoms, serum thyroxine and TRAb, thyroid ultrasound and orbital computed tomography. The TCR CDR3 was subjected to a first round of RT-PCR using the HTBI primer set and the Qiagen OneStep RT-PCR kit. Blood samples also contained most of the expanded thyroid clonotypes (frequency above 0.001), which suggests that blood repertoires may reflect thyroid immune responses. A 13 V-J signature model separated ophthalmopathy from stable hyperthyroidism, with roughly 88% sensitivity and roughly 82% specificity in cross-validation and 80%/75% in testing. In validation, the model predicted progression to ophthalmopathy a median of roughly 6.2 months before onset, with about 64% sensitivity and roughly 73% specificity. TCR V-J signatures able to tell the groups apart were searched for in a discovery cohort of 90 to 100 patients, of whom more than 40 had Graves' ophthalmopathy and around 56 had stable Graves' hyperthyroidism. Prospective prediction of ophthalmopathy was tested in an independent validation cohort consisting of some 20 hyperthyroidism patients and 15 or so patients who later progressed to ophthalmopathy. The 75 to 100 discovery patients were divided at random into training and test sets in a 7:3 ratio. In more than 5 Graves' hyperthyroidism patients, the study also compared T-cell repertoires from thyroid tissue with T-cell repertoires from blood. Following sampling, methimazole starting at 30 mg daily was given to hyperthyroidism patients, and high-dose intravenous methylprednisolone was given to ophthalmopathy patients. The libraries were constructed in a second round of multiplex PCR and then size-selected and purified. The libraries were sequenced on an Illumina HiSeq2000 using paired-end 100 bp reads. SOAPnuke was used to process the raw data, with reads discarded if the reads contained adapters or uncalled bases, had a mean Phred below 15, or lacked an exact constant-primer or identifier match. High-quality paired reads were merged using COPE v1.2.5, and each unique nucleotide sequence was defined as a clonotype. MiTCR v1.1 was used to align clonotypes to the IMGT TRBV, TRBD and TRBJ reference segments. Only V-J combinations with frequency above 0.0001, covering 99% to 99.2% of repertoires, were analysed. The TCS score was defined as the ratio of F50 (clonal expansion) to E x V (chaos), calculated using BLOSUM62-based TCRdist between CDR3 peptides within each V-J. Welch's t-statistics and random forest reduced 500 to 550 V-J features to roughly 13, which were used in a naive Bayes classifier (R e1071). No statistical method was used to set the sample size in advance, and investigators knew the group allocation. According to the paper, TCR Vbeta CDR3 sequencing was carried out on over 130 peripheral blood samples, which came from fewer than 50 ophthalmopathy, around 75 hyperthyroidism and some 17 progressor patients.

The source was peripheral blood mononuclear cells (PBMCs), collected at new diagnosis, from a patient treated with antithyroid drugs. The source of this sequence is a young man with Graves disease. Donor details come from another sample of the same person, matched by shared clones. The rearrangement combines TRBV5-5 with TRBJ2-1; the D gene cannot be resolved beyond TRBD1 or TRBD2, each matching 5 bases. The CDR3 region reads CASSLRGDGAYNEQFF. The DNA sequence follows: TGTGCCAGCAGCTTGAGAGGGGACGGGGCCTACAATGAGCAGTTCTTC.